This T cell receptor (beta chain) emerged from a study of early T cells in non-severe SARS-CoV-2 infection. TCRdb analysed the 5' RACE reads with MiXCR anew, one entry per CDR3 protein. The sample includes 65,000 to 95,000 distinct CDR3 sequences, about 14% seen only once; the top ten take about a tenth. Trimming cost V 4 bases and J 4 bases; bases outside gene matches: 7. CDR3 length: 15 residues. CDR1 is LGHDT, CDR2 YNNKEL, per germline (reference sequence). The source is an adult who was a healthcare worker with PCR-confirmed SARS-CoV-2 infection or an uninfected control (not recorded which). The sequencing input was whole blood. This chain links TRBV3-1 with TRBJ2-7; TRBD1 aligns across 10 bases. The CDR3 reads CASSRGTGVRYEQYF. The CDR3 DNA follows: TGTGCCAGCAGCCGAGGGACAGGGGTGAGGTACGAGCAGTACTTC.